This TCR beta chain was identified in a study of Ad26.COV2.S vaccination and SARS-CoV-2 variants. Of note for this clone: Antigen: not known.

The V end was cut by 1 base, the J end by 8 bases, with 16 bases between. CDR3 length: 15 amino acids. Germline assignment: CDR1 SGHDT and CDR2 YYEEEE. Some clones are missing from TCRdb's copy, which holds only in-frame ones; the method was immunoSEQ multiplex PCR. The sample includes some 190,000 clones, around nine tenths of them seen just once. Study-level results: Following vaccination, spike-specific CD8+ and CD4+ T cell responses reportedly exhibited substantial breadth. It was found that vaccine and placebo recipients had similar non-spike TCR breadth. Placebo recipients showed lower spike-specific TCR breadth than vaccinees. It is possible that the TCR breadth and depth analyses underestimated the total T cell responses.

The TCR comes from a human donor who had recovered from COVID-19. This chain connects TRBV5-6 to TRBJ2-1; D may correspond to TRBD1 or TRBD2 (6 bases each). The material sequenced was peripheral blood, taken after recovery from COVID-19. CDR3 nucleotide sequence: TGTGCCAGCAGCTTGCGGGGGCAGCCGTTTGATGAGCAGTTCTTC. This translates into CASSLRGQPFDEQFF. Using reference TRBV5-6 and TRBJ2-1 for the parts outside the CDR3, the full variable domain is DAGVTQSPTHLIKTRGQQVTLRCSPKSGHDTVSWYQQALGQGPQFIFQYYEEEERQRGNFPDRFSGHQFPNYSSELNVNALLLGDSALYLCASSLRGQPFDEQFFGPGTRLTVL.